The subject of this entry is one T cell receptor (beta chain). Antigen specificity is unknown. This record belongs to a study of B cell selection in AIRE deficiency. Study outcomes and limitations: TCRbeta-only data showed under 45% of shared healthy Treg sequences in healthy Tconv. CDR3s were shorter in shared Treg sequences, reflecting few non-templated nucleotide insertions. Healthy donors alone shared more than 30% of about 3,600 Treg sequences; patients alone about 10%.

Sorted regulatory T cells were CD4-positive, CD25-high and CD127-low or negative. Healthy unrelated donors supplied the control samples. Measured with immunoSEQ multiplex PCR; TCRdb has only the in-frame clones, and not every one. This repertoire shows tens of thousands of clones, about 93% found once; its top ten account for roughly 1.4%. Deletions cut 2 bases from V and 0 bases from J, with 11 bases between. Germline CDR1 reads MNHNY; CDR2 reads SVGAGI (reference sequence). The CDR3 length is 16 residues. The chain couples TRBV6-6 to TRBJ1-5; D is ambiguous. Sequences were obtained from CD4+CD25+ Tregs sorted from PBMCs. The clonotype was recovered from a human donor in good health. The CDR3 nucleotides are TGTGCCAGCAGTTACAGGCCCGACCTTAGCAATCAGCCCCAGCATTTT. This sequence encodes CASSYRPDLSNQPQHF.